The rows below give T cell receptor beta chains drawn from one sample of a study of PD-1 blockade in classical Hodgkin lymphoma. TCRdb keeps only in-frame clones here, not all; method: immunoSEQ multiplex PCR. The table records 95,000 to 100,000 clones, about 89% of them present only once. The material was peripheral blood mononuclear cells (PBMCs), obtained before the second cycle of nivolumab. These receptors all stem from a human donor with classical Hodgkin lymphoma. CDR3s include the opening cysteine and the closing phenylalanine or tryptophan. A D gene is named only where the DNA matches it firmly. For some rows the clone size is stated as once, few or many, or as a class when expanded; others skip it.

clone size	D gene	V gene	J gene	CDR3 protein	CDR3 DNA
-	-	TRBV29-1	TRBJ2-5	CSVEGTVLQETQYF	TGCAGCGTTGAAGGGACGGTCCTCCAAGAGACCCAGTACTTC
-	TRBD1	TRBV7-9	TRBJ2-7	CASSPRDRSYEQYF	TGTGCCAGCAGCCCCCGGGACAGATCCTACGAGCAGTACTTC
-	-	TRBV12-5	TRBJ1-1	CASGAVSNTEAFF	TGTGCTAGTGGAGCGGTTTCGAACACTGAAGCTTTCTTT
-	-	TRBV27	TRBJ2-5	CASSPSVLGGQETQYF	TGTGCCAGCAGTCCTAGCGTCCTGGGGGGTCAAGAGACCCAGTACTTC
-	-	TRBV4-2	TRBJ1-2	CASSPEDHEAHGYTF	TGTGCCAGCAGCCCGGAGGACCACGAGGCCCATGGCTACACCTTC
-	-	TRBV19	TRBJ1-1	CASSIVGGGNTEAFF	TGTGCCAGTAGTATAGTGGGCGGCGGGAACACTGAAGCTTTCTTT
few	-	TRBV9	TRBJ1-1	CASSVGAGRYAEAFF	TGTGCCAGCAGCGTAGGGGCAGGACGCTACGCTGAAGCTTTCTTT
-	TRBD2	TRBV7-8	TRBJ2-1	CASSLASGGAPGYEQFF	TGTGCCAGCAGCTTAGCTAGCGGGGGGGCACCGGGCTACGAGCAGTTCTTC
-	-	TRBV4-3	TRBJ1-3	CASSQGAGGTGNTIYF	TGCGCCAGCAGCCAAGGGGCTGGTGGGACTGGAAACACCATATATTTT
-	TRBD1	TRBV10-3	TRBJ1-1	CAIRTGTANTEAFF	TGTGCCATACGAACCGGGACAGCGAACACTGAAGCTTTCTTT
-	TRBD2	TRBV29-1	TRBJ2-1	CSIIAGGPNEQFF	TGCAGCATTATAGCGGGGGGGCCAAATGAGCAGTTCTTC
few	TRBD1	TRBV6-5	TRBJ2-7	CASRPGTGTEYEQYF	TGTGCCAGCAGGCCCGGGACAGGGACTGAATACGAGCAGTACTTC
-	TRBD1	TRBV9	TRBJ1-2	CASSVGGTGDVGYTF	TGTGCCAGCAGCGTAGGAGGGACAGGGGACGTTGGCTACACCTTC
-	-	TRBV5-6	TRBJ2-7	CASSFGAGTYEQYF	TGTGCCAGCAGCTTCGGCGCAGGGACCTACGAGCAGTACTTC
-	TRBD2	TRBV7-8	TRBJ2-3	CASRLQRTSGEDTQYF	TGTGCCAGCAGGCTCCAGCGGACTAGCGGAGAAGATACGCAGTATTTT
-	-	TRBV11-2	TRBJ1-4	CASSLTGTANEKLFF	TGTGCCAGCAGCTTAACCGGGACCGCGAATGAAAAACTGTTTTTT
-	TRBD1	TRBV30	TRBJ1-2	CAGRTGDYGYTF	TGTGCCGGAAGGACAGGGGACTATGGCTACACCTTC
-	-	TRBV5-5	TRBJ1-2	CASSSPLLPRGRYGYTF	TGTGCCAGCAGCTCGCCACTCCTTCCCCGGGGCCGGTATGGCTACACCTTC
-	-	TRBV6-1	TRBJ2-7	CASSRDRSYEQYF	TGTGCCAGCAGCCGTGACAGGTCCTACGAGCAGTACTTC
-	TRBD1	TRBV5-5	TRBJ1-1	CASSPGTATLNTEAFF	TGTGCCAGCAGCCCCGGGACAGCGACTCTGAACACTGAAGCTTTCTTT
-	-	TRBV9	TRBJ2-3	CASSVSTDTQYF	TGTGCCAGCAGCGTCTCCACAGATACGCAGTATTTT
-	-	TRBV9	TRBJ2-1	CASSESGTKGNEQFF	TGTGCCAGCAGCGAGTCCGGGACAAAGGGGAATGAGCAGTTCTTC
-	-	TRBV5-4	TRBJ2-3	CASSARARTDTQYF	TGTGCCAGCAGCGCCAGGGCCCGCACAGATACGCAGTATTTT
-	-	TRBV5-4	TRBJ1-2	CASSSLLIRDGYGYTF	TGTGCCAGCAGCTCCCTCTTGATAAGGGACGGCTATGGCTACACCTTC
-	TRBD1	TRBV27	TRBJ2-5	CASSTNRDRVETQYF	TGTGCCAGCAGTACAAACCGGGACAGGGTTGAGACCCAGTACTTC
-	TRBD1	TRBV9	TRBJ2-7	CASSVRQGSYEQYF	TGTGCCAGCAGCGTACGACAGGGGTCCTACGAGCAGTACTTC
-	-	TRBV12-5	TRBJ2-6	CASGLGQLSSGANVLTF	TGTGCTAGTGGTTTGGGACAGCTAAGCTCTGGGGCCAACGTCCTGACTTTC
-	-	TRBV28	TRBJ1-4	CASKAGVEKLFF	TGTGCCAGCAAGGCAGGGGTTGAAAAACTGTTTTTT
-	-	TRBV28	TRBJ1-1	CASSLGQGITEAFF	TGTGCCAGCAGTTTAGGGCAGGGAATCACTGAAGCTTTCTTT
-	TRBD1	TRBV19	TRBJ1-4	CASSPQGEREKLFF	TGTGCCAGTAGTCCACAGGGGGAGCGTGAAAAACTGTTTTTT
-	TRBD1	TRBV7-6	TRBJ2-7	CASSLTTGGLYEQYF	TGTGCCAGCAGCTTAACGACAGGGGGGCTTTACGAGCAGTACTTC
-	-	TRBV5-1	TRBJ1-1	CASSLAAGDTEAFF	TGCGCCAGCAGCTTGGCCGCTGGAGACACTGAAGCTTTCTTT
-	-	TRBV11-2	TRBJ2-1	CASSLTTGLMSNEQFF	TGTGCCAGCAGCTTAACTACGGGACTCATGTCCAATGAGCAGTTCTTC
-	TRBD2	TRBV7-2	TRBJ2-3	CASSREIAGGPEDTQYF	TGTGCCAGCAGCCGAGAGATAGCGGGGGGGCCCGAAGATACGCAGTATTTT
-	-	TRBV13	TRBJ2-2	CASSPPLTGSGELFF	TGTGCCAGCAGCCCACCATTGACTGGATCCGGGGAGCTGTTTTTT
-	-	TRBV11-2	TRBJ1-4	CASNAGQPLLEKLFF	TGTGCCAGCAACGCAGGACAGCCTCTTCTGGAAAAACTGTTTTTT
-	-	TRBV4-1	TRBJ2-7	CASSQGVSIYEQYF	TGCGCCAGCAGCCAAGGGGTCAGTATCTACGAGCAGTACTTC
-	-	TRBV5-1	TRBJ2-7	CASSLDGGEQYF	TGCGCCAGCAGCTTGGACGGGGGCGAGCAGTACTTC
-	TRBD1	TRBV30	TRBJ1-4	CAWSENTGGNEKLFF	TGTGCCTGGAGTGAGAATACAGGGGGGAATGAAAAACTGTTTTTT
-	-	TRBV4-3	TRBJ1-4	CASSQAGVSEKLFF	TGCGCCAGCAGCCAAGCTGGGGTTTCTGAAAAACTGTTTTTT
-	-	TRBV7-9	TRBJ2-5	CASSLVPSRTQETQYF	TGTGCCAGCAGCTTAGTTCCTAGCAGGACCCAAGAGACCCAGTACTTC
few	TRBD1	TRBV30	TRBJ1-1	CAGRDRANLGMNTEAFF	TGTGCCGGCCGGGACAGGGCCAACCTTGGGATGAACACTGAAGCTTTCTTT
once	TRBD1	TRBV6-1	TRBJ1-1	CASSDGGQENTEAFF	TGTGCCAGCAGTGACGGGGGACAGGAGAACACTGAAGCTTTCTTT
once	-	TRBV11-3	TRBJ2-1	CASGDYNEQFF	TGTGCCTCCGGGGATTACAATGAGCAGTTCTTC
few	-	TRBV10-1	TRBJ1-5	CASKGSNNQPQHF	TGCGCCAGCAAGGGGAGCAATAATCAGCCCCAGCATTTT
-	TRBD1	TRBV19	TRBJ1-1	CASTLVGQGNTEAFF	TGTGCCAGTACCCTCGTAGGACAGGGGAACACTGAAGCTTTCTTT
-	-	TRBV11-2	TRBJ2-7	CASSLSTLSYEQYF	TGTGCCAGCAGCTTAAGTACTCTCTCCTACGAGCAGTACTTC
-	TRBD1	TRBV19	TRBJ1-1	CASRDGQALREAFF	TGTGCCAGTAGAGACGGACAGGCCCTTAGGGAAGCTTTCTTT
once	-	TRBV6-5	TRBJ2-7	CASSPVEGWFYEQYF	TGTGCCAGCAGCCCCGTTGAAGGGTGGTTCTACGAGCAGTACTTC
-	-	TRBV13	TRBJ2-7	CASSSGEAYEQYF	TGTGCCAGCAGCTCCGGAGAAGCCTACGAGCAGTACTTC
-	TRBD2	TRBV12-5	TRBJ2-1	CASGARLLAGGPGEQFF	TGTGCTAGTGGTGCGCGTCTACTAGCGGGGGGGCCGGGTGAGCAGTTCTTC
-	TRBD1	TRBV29-1	TRBJ2-3	CSVESGQGTDTQYF	TGCAGCGTTGAATCGGGACAGGGTACAGATACGCAGTATTTT
-	-	TRBV9	TRBJ1-4	CASSLREGVYEKLFF	TGTGCCAGCAGCCTCCGGGAGGGGGTATACGAAAAACTGTTTTTT
-	-	TRBV5-6	TRBJ2-1	CASSLAGREQFF	TGTGCCAGCAGCTTGGCAGGGCGTGAGCAGTTCTTC
-	-	TRBV19	TRBJ1-1	CASSWRGAGDTEAFF	TGTGCCAGTAGCTGGAGGGGGGCCGGCGACACTGAAGCTTTCTTT